The 7 T cell receptor beta chains reported below all come from one sample, sequenced in a study of cytomegalovirus exposure and HLA in healthy donors. The PCR made use of 60 Vbeta and 13 Jbeta primers. Repertoires were generated with immunoSEQ multiplex PCR, while TCRdb's copy carries only in-frame clones and drops some. The table shows around 150,000 clones, with 76% occurring only once. Sequenced input: PBMCs. All receptors derive from a male donor in good health and CMV-seronegative.

The chain carries TRBV4-1 and TRBJ1-2; TRBD1 matches at 7 bases. The CDR3 is made up of 12 amino acids. The germline CDR1 and CDR2 sequences are MGHRA and YSYEKL. J lost 13 bases, V lost 1 base, and 6 bases had no gene match. The DNA of the CDR3 is TGCGCCAGCAGCCAAGTATCAGGGGGATGCACCTTC. Translating it yields CASSQVSGGCTF.

The genes are TRBV9 and TRBJ2-1, with D perhaps matching TRBD1 (5 bases). This CDR3 is 16 amino acids long. Per the germline V gene, CDR1 is SGDLS and CDR2 is YYNGEE. V lost 0 bases and J lost 8, with 18 bases in between. The CDR3 loop is CASSVASQGIGDEQFF. The CDR3 nucleotides read TGTGCCAGCAGCGTAGCTTCCCAGGGAATTGGCGATGAGCAGTTCTTC.

This clone was detected only a few times. The J gene is TRBJ2-7, the V gene TRBV6-6; weak D call: TRBD2 (6 bases). The CDR3 has 13 residues. Germline V lookup: CDR1 MNHNY, CDR2 SVGAGI (reference sequence). Trimming pared 6 bases from V and 1 base from J, leaving 10 bases between. CDR3 in amino acids: CASSRDLSYEQYF. The CDR3 nucleotides read TGTGCCAGCAGCCGGGACTTGTCCTACGAGCAGTACTTC.

The chain recombines TRBV15 with TRBJ1-4; D is undetermined. Germline V CDR1 and CDR2: LNHNV, YYDKDF (reference sequence). The CDR3 spans 13 residues. Between the trimmed V and J ends, which lost 3 bases and 5 bases, there was a span of 7 bases. CDR3 nucleotides: TGTGCCACCAGCAGGGCGGGCAATGAAAAACTGTTTTTT. It codes for CATSRAGNEKLFF. Full variable domain (remainder filled in from reference TRBV15 and TRBJ1-4): DAMVIQNPRYQVTQFGKPVTLSCSQTLNHNVMYWYQQKSSQAPKLLFHYYDKDFNNEADTPDNFQSRRPNTSFCFLDIRSPGLGDTAMYLCATSRAGNEKLFFGSGTQLSVL.

V usage is TRBV11-2 and J usage is TRBJ2-7; 11 nucleotides agree with TRBD2. V lost 6 bases and J lost 0; bases outside the gene matches: 7. Per the germline V gene, CDR1 is SGHAT and CDR2 is FQNNGV. This CDR3 is 16 amino acids long. The CDR3 region has the DNA TGTGCCAGCAGGAGACGGGGACTAGCGGCCTCCTACGAGCAGTACTTC. Translated, it gives CASRRRGLAASYEQYF. Drawing the rest from reference TRBV11-2 and TRBJ2-7, the complete variable domain is EAGVAQSPRYKIIEKRQSVAFWCNPISGHATLYWYQQILGQGPKLLIQFQNNGVVDDSQLPKDRFSAERLKGVDSTLKIQPAKLEDSAVYLCASRRRGLAASYEQYFGPGTRLTVT.

The chain employs TRBV7-2 and TRBJ2-7, with 7 bases aligning to TRBD1. J gave up 3 bases and V 1 base, and 6 bases lay outside the gene matches. This CDR3 is built from 15 residues. Germline values: CDR1 SGHTA, CDR2 FQGNSA. The CDR3 reads CASSLVGTVFYEQYF. DNA of the CDR3: TGTGCCAGCAGCTTAGTTGGGACAGTTTTCTACGAGCAGTACTTC.

The rearrangement links TRBV7-2 to TRBJ2-7; 10 bases are a match to TRBD2. Trimming removed 4 bases from V and 2 bases from J; junction bases left unmatched: 5. The CDR3 consists of 15 residues. CDR1 and CDR2 from the germline V gene are SGHTA and FQGNSA. CDR3 in amino acids: CASSYTSGAAYEQYF. The CDR3 nucleotides read TGTGCCAGCAGCTATACTAGCGGGGCCGCCTACGAGCAGTACTTC.